The 17 T cell receptor beta chains below come from one sample, sequenced in a study of shared clonotypes between healthy human individuals. The table came from immunoSEQ multiplex PCR; TCRdb's copy has only in-frame clones and leaves some out. The repertoire consists of about 110,000 clones, with roughly two thirds occurring once and the leading ten covering more than 20%. The sample taken for sequencing was memory CD8+ T cells sorted from blood. Specified subset: CD45RO+ cells pooled with CCR7-negative TemRA cells. The receptors originated from a woman in her 30s in good health.

The V call is TRBV10-3, the J call TRBJ1-1; no clear D gene. With 6 bases removed from V and 4 bases from J, the gap between germline ends came to 18 bases. Germline V gene lookup returns CDR1 ENHRY and CDR2 SYGVKD. The CDR3 covers 15 residues. The CDR3 loop reads CAIRGSDSSGTEAFF. The DNA of the CDR3 is TGTGCCATCAGGGGGTCAGATAGCTCGGGCACTGAAGCTTTCTTT.

The chain links TRBV6-5 to TRBJ2-1, with TRBD2 matching over 10 bases. This CDR3 is built from 16 residues. Germline loops: CDR1 MNHEY, CDR2 SVGAGI. The V gene end was trimmed by 2 bases and the J gene end by 4 bases; junction bases not matched to a gene: 5. The CDR3 coding sequence is TGTGCCAGCAGTTACACCAGGACTAGCGGTTACAATGAGCAGTTCTTC. Protein sequence: CASSYTRTSGYNEQFF.

The gene calls are TRBV12-5 and TRBJ2-7; 9 nucleotides line up with TRBD1. The CDR3 spans 12 residues. The ends lost 6 bases at V and 8 bases at J; junction bases unmatched: 5. The germline V gene encodes CDR1 LGHNT and CDR2 FRNRAP. The CDR3: CASGSGTGKQYF. The CDR3 coding sequence is TGTGCTAGTGGCTCCGGGACAGGGAAGCAGTACTTC.

The chain carries TRBV27 and TRBJ2-7; weak D call: TRBD2 (6 bases). Looked up from germline, CDR1 is MNHEY and CDR2 is SMNVEV (reference sequence). The V end was cut by 3 bases, the J end by 3 bases, with 15 bases between. The CDR3 has 15 residues. The DNA of the CDR3 is TGTGCCAGCAGTTTTCTCCGGGACTCCGACTACGAGCAGTACTTC. Protein: CASSFLRDSDYEQYF.

This clone was counted only a few times. This sequence joins TRBV7-8 and TRBJ1-5, with D tentatively TRBD1 (5 bases). This CDR3 contains 17 residues. CDR1 and CDR2 (germline): SGHVS, FQNEAQ. Trimming left V 1 base short and J 2 bases short, with 15 bases between. The CDR3 DNA sequence: TGTGCCAGCAGCTTAGATCTTACAGGTATGGGCAATCAGCCCCAGCATTTT. Its translation: CASSLDLTGMGNQPQHF.

This clone showed up just a few times. This chain joins TRBV28 and TRBJ2-2; D may be TRBD1 or TRBD2 (5 bases each). The CDR3 loop spans 17 amino acids. Trimming took 7 bases from V and 5 from J, leaving 23 bases between them. Germline CDR1 is MDHEN and CDR2 is SYDVKM. This CDR3 reads CASTEGRTGSTTGELFF. The DNA of the CDR3 is TGTGCCAGCACCGAGGGGAGAACGGGGTCGACTACCGGGGAGCTGTTTTTT.

This clone was seen a handful of times. V and J are TRBV30 and TRBJ1-2; 7 bases match TRBD1. Unmatched junction bases numbered 11, after V lost 2 bases and J lost 11 bases. CDR1 GTSNPN and CDR2 SVGIG come from the germline V gene (reference sequence). This CDR3 has 13 residues. CDR3 sequence reads: CAWSFIPRQGYTF. In DNA form, the CDR3 reads TGTGCCTGGAGTTTCATCCCTCGACAGGGTTACACCTTC. The full variable domain, with the rest looked up from reference TRBV30 and TRBJ1-2, is SQTIHQWPATLVQPVGSPLSLECTVEGTSNPNLYWYRQAAGRGLQLLFYSVGIGQISSEVPQNLSASRPQDRQFILSSKKLLLSDSGFYLCAWSFIPRQGYTFGSGTRLTVV.

The rearrangement joins TRBV2 to TRBJ2-5; TRBD2 matches at 10 bases. The DNA end favors TRBJ2-7, so the J call may be wrong. In germline, CDR1 is SNHLY, CDR2 FYNNEI. The CDR3 extends over 15 amino acids. CDR3 protein: CASRTASGSSYEQYF. The CDR3 coding sequence is TGTGCCAGCAGAACGGCTAGCGGGAGCTCCTACGAGCAGTACTTC.

The rearrangement links TRBV11-2 to TRBJ1-1, with 7 bases aligning to TRBD1. This CDR3 contains 13 residues. Germline V lookup: CDR1 SGHAT, CDR2 FQNNGV. Unmatched junction bases numbered 7, after V lost 4 bases and J lost 8 bases. In DNA form, the CDR3 reads TGTGCCAGCAGCTGGGGACAGTTGTTCGAAGCTTTCTTT. Translating it yields CASSWGQLFEAFF.

This clone occurred many times. V and J are TRBV10-1 and TRBJ2-1; D not resolved. V lost 0 bases, J lost 4 bases, and 10 bases lay in between. Germline values: CDR1 WNHNN, CDR2 SYGVQD (reference sequence). The CDR3 totals 15 residues. The CDR3 region has the DNA TGCGCCAGCAGTGAGTCCCGGGCACTGTACAATGAGCAGTTCTTC. This encodes CASSESRALYNEQFF.

V gene TRBV5-1 combines with J gene TRBJ1-4, with TRBD1 matching over 8 bases. The CDR3 runs 15 residues. Germline CDR1 is SGHRS and CDR2 is YFSETQ. With 0 bases clipped from V and 6 bases from J, the junction kept 4 bases outside the gene matches. Here the CDR3 reads CASSLGTGWDEKLFF. The CDR3 nucleotides read TGCGCCAGCAGCTTGGGGACAGGGTGGGATGAAAAACTGTTTTTT.

V and J are TRBV12-5 and TRBJ2-1; TRBD2 is a possible D gene (5 bases). CDR3 length: 12 residues. The germline CDR1 and CDR2 sequences are LGHNT and FRNRAP. The V end lost 5 bases, the J end lost 9 bases, and 11 bases lay between the germline ends. CDR3 amino acids: CASGLARGEQFF. Here the CDR3 DNA reads TGTGCTAGTGGTCTTGCACGGGGTGAGCAGTTCTTC. The entire variable domain, with the rest obtained from reference TRBV12-5 and TRBJ2-1, is as follows: DARVTQTPRHKVTEMGQEVTMRCQPILGHNTVFWYRQTMMQGLELLAYFRNRAPLDDSGMPKDRFSAEMPDATLATLKIQPSEPRDSAVYFCASGLARGEQFFGPGTRLTVL.

The chain employs TRBV6-6 and TRBJ1-5; TRBD1 matches at 8 bases. This CDR3 contains 15 residues. Germline CDR1 is MNHNY and CDR2 is SVGAGI (reference sequence). The V and J ends lost 4 bases and 5 bases, in that order; junction bases with no gene match: 7. CDR3 sequence: CASSSDREPYQPQHF. Written as DNA, the CDR3 is TGTGCCAGCAGTTCGGACAGGGAGCCTTATCAGCCCCAGCATTTT.

V is TRBV5-4 and J is TRBJ1-1; TRBD1 might be the D (5 bases). Germline V lookup: CDR1 SGHNT, CDR2 YYREEE (reference sequence). Trimming left V 5 bases short and J 8 bases short, with 10 bases between. This CDR3 is built from 11 residues. CDR3 sequence (DNA): TGTGCCAGCAGGTCAGACAGCGAAGCTTTCTTT. This codes for CASRSDSEAFF.

This clone was seen a few times. The J gene is TRBJ1-1, the V gene TRBV7-2; a weak D match, TRBD1 (6 bases). The CDR3 has 13 residues. Trimming shortened V by 1 base and J by 7 bases, and 10 bases separated the two germline ends. The germline CDR1 and CDR2 sequences are SGHTA and FQGNSA. CDR3 nucleotide sequence: TGTGCCAGCAGCTTAGTTCTACAGGGTGAAGCTTTCTTT. Encoded protein: CASSLVLQGEAFF.

V is TRBV19 and J is TRBJ1-2; a possible D gene is TRBD1 (5 bases). The V gene lost 5 bases and the J gene lost 4 bases, with 17 bases spanning the gap. Per germline, CDR1 LNHDA and CDR2 SQIVND (reference sequence). This CDR3 has 15 residues. CDR3 residues: CASSLSLTGSYGYTF. The CDR3, as DNA: TGTGCCAGTAGTCTATCTCTAACAGGCTCCTATGGCTACACCTTC.

This chain connects TRBV6-4 to TRBJ2-1; 14 bases align to TRBD2. This CDR3 has 17 amino acids. Unmatched junction bases numbered 10, after V lost 2 bases and J lost 10 bases. CDR1 and CDR2 from the germline V gene are MRHNA and SNTAGT. The CDR3, as DNA: TGTGCCAGCAGTGACGAGGGGACTAGCGGGGGAGGGCGCGAGCAGTTCTTC. Its protein is CASSDEGTSGGGREQFF.